This TCR beta chain was obtained from a study of blood T cell repertoires in COVID-19. In the authors' workflow: Amplification of reference gene primers was used by the study to estimate nucleated cell counts. Some clones are missing from TCRdb's copy, which holds only in-frame ones; the method was immunoSEQ multiplex PCR. From that table come the V and J calls and clone size; the DNA was used to work out D and trimming. The repertoire holds about 310,000 clones, with 89% as singletons. Participants came from 20 to 25 US areas, aged about 18 to 90 years. Participants' reported clinical history set cohort assignment. Cohort 3 donors were reported recovered after two negative PCRs, clearance, or symptom resolution. V shed 3 bases and J 5 bases; nucleotides not matched to a gene: 2. CDR1 and CDR2 (germline): SGHRS, YFSETQ. This CDR3 is built from 14 residues.

The clonotype comes from a woman between 40 and 55 years old who had recovered from COVID-19. Sample: PBMCs or T cells enriched from blood (not recorded which). The chain joins TRBV5-1 to TRBJ2-2; 9 bases match TRBD1. The DNA for the CDR3 is TGCGCCAGCAGCTCCGGGACAGGGACCGGGGAGCTGTTTTTT. Its protein product is CASSSGTGTGELFF.